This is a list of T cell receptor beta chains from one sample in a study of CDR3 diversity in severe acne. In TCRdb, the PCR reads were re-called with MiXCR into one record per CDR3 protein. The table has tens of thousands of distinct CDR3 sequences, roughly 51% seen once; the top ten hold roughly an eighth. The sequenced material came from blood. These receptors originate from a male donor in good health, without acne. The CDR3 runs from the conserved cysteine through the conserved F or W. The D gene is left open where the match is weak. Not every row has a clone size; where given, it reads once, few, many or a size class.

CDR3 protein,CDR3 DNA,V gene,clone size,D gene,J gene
CASSGVNTEAFF,TGTGCCAGCTCAGGTGTAAACACTGAAGCTTTCTTT,TRBV18,few,.,TRBJ1-1
CSARDMGQGGETRYF,TGCAGTGCTAGAGATATGGGACAGGGGGGGGAGACCCGGTACTTC,TRBV20-1,.,TRBD1,TRBJ2-5
CAWSRGAEAFF,TGTGCCTGGAGTCGGGGTGCTGAAGCTTTCTTT,TRBV30,.,.,TRBJ1-1
CSATTGIETQYF,TGCAGTGCTACGACAGGGATAGAGACCCAGTACTTC,TRBV20-1,.,TRBD1,TRBJ2-5
CASSLDRLRGEQYF,TGCGCCAGCAGCTTGGACCGGCTTAGGGGGGAGCAGTACTTC,TRBV5-1,many,.,TRBJ2-7
CASSVPQGTGELYF,TGTGCCAGCAGTGTACCACAGGGAACCGGGGAGCTGTACTTC,TRBV25-1,once,.,TRBJ2-7
CAIAELYSNQPQHF,TGTGCCATCGCGGAGCTTTATAGCAATCAGCCCCAGCATTTT,TRBV10-3,many,.,TRBJ1-5
CSATSQLYELYF,TGCAGTGCCACCAGTCAACTCTACGAGCTGTACTTC,TRBV20-1,.,.,TRBJ2-7
CASSLETSGGPSDTQYF,TGTGCCAGCAGCTTAGAGACTAGCGGGGGACCCTCAGATACGCAGTATTTT,TRBV13,once,TRBD2,TRBJ2-3
CASSSYGSNQPQHF,TGTGCCAGTAGTAGTTACGGGAGCAATCAGCCCCAGCATTTT,TRBV19,few,.,TRBJ1-5
CASSQDNYGYTF,TGTGCCAGCAGCCAAGATAACTATGGCTACACCTTC,TRBV11-3,.,.,TRBJ1-2
CASRPGGFDYGYNEQFF,TGTGCCAGTAGGCCAGGTGGGTTTGACTATGGCTACAATGAGCAGTTCTTC,TRBV19,.,.,TRBJ2-1
CASSSRTGGTEAFF,TGTGCCAGCAGCTCCCGGACAGGGGGCACAGAAGCTTTCTTT,TRBV7-6,.,TRBD1,TRBJ1-1
CASSTPSGTYQETQYF,TGTGCCAGCAGCACTCCTAGCGGGACGTACCAAGAGACCCAGTACTTC,TRBV7-2,few,TRBD2,TRBJ2-5
CASSLNPERFTLHF,TGTGCCAGCAGTTTGAACCCGGAAAGGTTCACCCTCCACTTT,TRBV27,many,.,TRBJ1-6
CASGLDSRNTEAFF,TGTGCTAGTGGTTTAGACTCCAGGAACACTGAAGCTTTCTTT,TRBV12-5,.,.,TRBJ1-1
CGPNYGYTF,TGTGGACCTAACTATGGCTACACCTTC,TRBV25-1,many,.,TRBJ1-2
CASSPSGSWYEQYF,TGTGCCAGTAGCCCTAGCGGGAGTTGGTACGAGCAGTACTTC,TRBV19,.,TRBD2,TRBJ2-7
CASSYQSGTGKYEQYF,TGTGCCAGCAGTTACCAATCCGGGACAGGGAAGTACGAGCAGTACTTC,TRBV6-5,once,TRBD1,TRBJ2-7
CASSSPFRETQYF,TGTGCCAGCAGCTCGCCGTTTCGAGAGACCCAGTACTTC,TRBV7-2,.,.,TRBJ2-5
CASSEWREVSSDLYF,TGCGCCAGCAGTGAGTGGAGGGAAGTCTCGTCAGACCTGTACTTC,TRBV10-2,.,.,TRBJ2-7
CASSLDRGALGPQHF,TGTGCCAGCAGCTTGGACAGGGGAGCCTTAGGGCCCCAGCATTTT,TRBV7-9,.,TRBD1,TRBJ1-5
CSRQGDSPYEQYF,TGCAGCCGACAGGGGGACAGCCCCTACGAGCAGTACTTC,TRBV29-1,.,TRBD1,TRBJ2-7
CASSLPFTEQPYEQYF,TGTGCCAGCAGCTTACCCTTTACAGAACAGCCCTACGAGCAGTACTTC,TRBV11-2,many,.,TRBJ2-7
CASSQASTDTQYF,TGTGCCAGCAGTCAAGCGTCCACAGATACGCAGTATTTT,TRBV25-1,.,.,TRBJ2-3
CASSPTHVNTEAFF,TGTGCCAGCAGCCCCACCCACGTGAACACTGAAGCTTTCTTT,TRBV28,many,.,TRBJ1-1
CASSQGYGGNTEAFF,TGTGCCAGCAGCCAAGGGTACGGGGGTAACACTGAAGCTTTCTTT,TRBV3-1,.,.,TRBJ1-1
CASSWRQGTNYGYTF,TGTGCCAGCAGTTGGAGACAGGGTACCAACTATGGCTACACCTTC,TRBV6-5,.,TRBD1,TRBJ1-2
CASSLEFGTGDYEQYF,TGTGCTAGCAGCTTAGAGTTTGGGACAGGGGACTACGAGCAGTACTTC,TRBV7-7,once,TRBD1,TRBJ2-7
CASSEVGENTEAFF,TGTGCCAGCAGCGAGGTTGGGGAGAACACTGAAGCTTTCTTT,TRBV7-9,.,.,TRBJ1-1
CASSFGPPRDEQYF,TGTGCCAGCAGCTTTGGCCCACCAAGAGACGAGCAGTACTTC,TRBV12-1,many,.,TRBJ2-7
CASSSGLAGLSTDTQYF,TGTGCCAGCAGCTCCGGACTAGCGGGACTAAGCACAGATACGCAGTATTTT,TRBV11-2,.,TRBD2,TRBJ2-3
CASSDPGQARYEQYF,TGTGCCAGCAGTGACCCGGGACAGGCCAGATACGAGCAGTACTTC,TRBV25-1,few,TRBD1,TRBJ2-7
CASRQGSNQPQHF,TGTGCCAGCCGACAGGGCTCCAATCAGCCCCAGCATTTT,TRBV2,many,TRBD1,TRBJ1-5
CASSLEQGADTQYF,TGCGCCAGCAGCTTGGAACAGGGGGCGGACACGCAGTATTTT,TRBV5-1,.,TRBD1,TRBJ2-3
CASSEVIQETQYF,TGTGCCAGCAGTGAAGTCATTCAAGAGACCCAGTACTTC,TRBV2,few,.,TRBJ2-5
CATSDFGRDRGYTF,TGTGCCACCAGTGATTTCGGCAGGGATCGTGGCTACACCTTC,TRBV24-1,.,.,TRBJ1-2
CARGAGRGLTEAFF,TGTGCTAGAGGAGCGGGCAGGGGACTAACTGAAGCTTTCTTT,TRBV12-3/TRBV12-4,.,.,TRBJ1-1
CATSSLTGNSPLHF,TGTGCCACCAGCAGCTTAACAGGGAATTCACCCCTCCACTTT,TRBV15,.,.,TRBJ1-6
CASRVPAPGGEKLFF,TGTGCCAGCAGGGTCCCAGCGCCGGGGGGGGAAAAACTGTTTTTT,TRBV28,.,.,TRBJ1-4
CASSPPTGMNTEAFF,TGCGCCAGCAGCCCCCCGACAGGAATGAACACTGAAGCTTTCTTT,TRBV5-1,.,.,TRBJ1-1
CASSFFSFSVQGTQYF,TGTGCCAGCAGCTTTTTTTCATTTTCGGTGCAAGGGACCCAGTACTTC,TRBV5-4,few,.,TRBJ2-5
CASSLSSGNTRELFF,TGTGCCAGCAGCTTGAGCTCGGGGAACACCAGGGAGCTGTTTTTT,TRBV7-9,.,.,TRBJ2-2
CASGRRDTQYF,TGCGCCAGCGGGAGGCGAGATACGCAGTATTTT,TRBV4-1,.,.,TRBJ2-3
CASSPGRAYGYTF,TGTGCCAGCAGTCCGGGCAGGGCGTATGGCTACACCTTC,TRBV25-1,few,.,TRBJ1-2
CASSGLTGPDYGYTF,TGTGCCAGCAGCGGACTGACAGGGCCTGACTATGGCTACACCTTC,TRBV9,few,TRBD1,TRBJ1-2
CASSLVPPPGLAGVDTQYF,TGTGCCAGCAGCCTAGTCCCACCTCCGGGACTAGCGGGGGTAGATACGCAGTATTTT,TRBV3-1,.,TRBD2,TRBJ2-3
CASSLDRGAEGNEQFF,TGTGCCAGCAGCTTGGACCGGGGCGCTGAAGGGAATGAGCAGTTCTTC,TRBV5-6,many,.,TRBJ2-1
CASSLDSRGSYEQYF,TGTGCCAGCAGCTTAGATTCCAGGGGATCCTACGAGCAGTACTTC,TRBV5-6,.,.,TRBJ2-7
CATSSGEGADTGELFF,TGTGCCACCAGCAGCGGCGAGGGAGCCGACACCGGGGAGCTGTTTTTT,TRBV15,.,.,TRBJ2-2
CASSQREAYEQYF,TGCGCCAGCAGCCAGCGGGAGGCCTACGAGCAGTACTTC,TRBV2,.,TRBD2,TRBJ2-7
CASSYGTSGRISEQYF,TGCGCCAGCAGCTACGGGACTAGCGGGAGAATTTCCGAGCAGTACTTC,TRBV5-1,few,TRBD2,TRBJ2-7
CSARVFRAGSDGYTF,TGCAGTGCTAGAGTATTTCGGGCCGGAAGCGATGGCTACACCTTC,TRBV20-1,few,.,TRBJ1-2
CASRRGGSGVSTEAFF,TGTGCCAGCAGGCGGGGTGGTAGCGGGGTATCGACTGAAGCTTTCTTT,TRBV11-2,many,.,TRBJ1-1
CSAKRGGANVLTF,TGCAGTGCTAAAAGAGGGGGGGCCAACGTCCTGACTTTC,TRBV20-1,few,.,TRBJ2-6
CSARRGSNEQFF,TGCAGTGCTAGAAGGGGATCTAATGAGCAGTTCTTC,TRBV20-1,.,.,TRBJ2-1
CASSELTGGACTEAFF,TGTGCCAGCAGTGAATTAACGGGGGGGGCATGCACTGAAGCTTTCTTT,TRBV25-1,.,.,TRBJ1-1
CASSMPQGAQYF,TGCGCCAGCAGCATGCCCCAGGGCGCGCAGTACTTC,TRBV5-1,.,.,TRBJ2-7